This section outlines one T cell receptor (beta chain) sequence together with its context. The antigen is not known. The TCR cDNA carried a universal primer site and UMIs from 5'RACE template switching. Each CDR3 protein gets one entry after TCRdb re-called the 5' RACE reads with MiXCR. Among 310,000 or so distinct CDR3 sequences, around 3.6% were seen once, and the ten largest hold 20% to 25%. V gave up 3 bases and J gave up 0 bases, with 7 bases separating them. Germline values: CDR1 SGHRS, CDR2 YFSETQ. The CDR3 runs 14 residues. This entry is derived from a study of T cells after yellow fever vaccination. The study, taken as a whole, reports: The secondary response was weaker but peaked faster, day 5 versus 15. The booster saw the reappearance of most primary-vaccination clones (approximately 97% CD4, less than 90% CD8).

The chain recombines TRBV5-1 with TRBJ2-1; D not certain. Sequencing was performed on PBMCs, taken on the day of the yellow fever booster vaccination. The sequence was obtained from a young man who received the YFV17D yellow fever vaccine. The CDR3 nucleotides are TGCGCCAGCAGCTGGGTGAGCTCCTACAATGAGCAGTTCTTC. Protein product: CASSWVSSYNEQFF.